This entry lists 21 T cell receptor beta chains sequenced from one sample in a study of T cell repertoires in cytomegalovirus infection. TCRdb re-derived calls from the reads in MiXCR, one entry per CDR3 protein. The table lists 60,000 to 75,000 distinct CDR3 sequences, approximately 30% of them singletons. For these TCRs, the target antigens are not known. Specimen: CD8+ T cells from cultured PBMCs, collected from culture after CMV antigen stimulation. The source is a human donor in good health (CMV status not recorded). Some clones in this sample may be carry-over from other donors' samples.

V usage is TRBV24-1 and J usage is TRBJ2-7; 12 nucleotides agree with TRBD2. Losses at the gene ends were 12 bases for V and 4 bases for J; bases not matched to a gene: 15. CDR1 and CDR2 from the germline V gene are KGHDR and SFDVKD. CDR3 length equals 16 residues. This CDR3 reads CARHGTSGYGFYEQYF. CDR3 in DNA: TGTGCCCGCCACGGGACTAGCGGGTATGGATTTTACGAGCAGTACTTC.

The sample holds a few counts of this clonotype. The rearrangement joins TRBV7-9 to TRBJ1-4; D possibly corresponds to TRBD1 (5 bases). The V gene's germline CDR1 is SEHNR and CDR2 FQNEAQ (reference sequence). The V end lost 1 base, the J end lost 0 bases, and 9 bases lay between the germline ends. This CDR3 is built from 16 residues. The CDR3: CASSLVDRATNEKLFF. CDR3 sequence (DNA): TGTGCCAGCAGCTTAGTTGACAGAGCAACTAATGAAAAACTGTTTTTT.

This chain links TRBV6-4 with TRBJ2-3; 8 nucleotides align to TRBD2. The CDR3 extends over 15 amino acids. The junction had 4 bases not matched to a gene; V was cut back by 3 bases and J by 2 bases. CDR1 and CDR2 from the germline V gene are MRHNA and SNTAGT. The CDR3 loop reads CASSEERGSTDTQYF. The CDR3 DNA is TGTGCCAGCAGTGAGGAGCGGGGGTCCACAGATACGCAGTATTTT.

This clonotype was found a few times. The V and J genes are TRBV20-1 and TRBJ2-7; 11 bases align to TRBD2. The trim removed 5 bases at V and 2 bases at J, leaving 8 bases unmatched. Germline-derived CDR1 and CDR2 are DFQATT and SNEGSKA (reference sequence). The CDR3 runs to 15 residues. In nucleotides, the CDR3 is TGCAGTGCTTATACCGGGACTAGCGGCGCCTACGAGCAGTACTTC. Encoded protein: CSAYTGTSGAYEQYF.

This clonotype occurred a few times. The chain uses TRBV27 and TRBJ2-5, with D tentatively TRBD2 (6 bases). V gave up 3 bases and J gave up 4 bases, with 9 bases separating them. The CDR3 length is 13 residues. Looked up from germline, CDR1 is MNHEY and CDR2 is SMNVEV (reference sequence). This CDR3 reads CASSFVEGETQYF. The CDR3 bases are TGTGCCAGCAGTTTCGTGGAGGGAGAGACCCAGTACTTC.

The chain is built from TRBV19 and TRBJ1-1, with D perhaps TRBD1 (6 bases). CDR1 is LNHDA, CDR2 SQIVND, per germline (reference sequence). Between the trimmed V and J ends, which lost 7 bases and 2 bases, there was a span of 11 bases. The length of the CDR3 is 13 residues. The DNA of the CDR3 is TGTGCCAGTATTTCGGGGGCAAACACTGAAGCTTTCTTT. It translates to CASISGANTEAFF. The complete variable domain, with remaining parts taken from reference TRBV19 and TRBJ1-1, reads DGGITQSPKYLFRKEGQNVTLSCEQNLNHDAMYWYRQDPGQGLRLIYYSQIVNDFQKGDIAEGYSVSREKKESFPLTVTSAQKNPTAFYLCASISGANTEAFFGQGTRLTVV.

This clonotype has a handful of counts. The J gene is TRBJ1-2, the V gene TRBV12-3 or TRBV12-4, with D perhaps matching TRBD1 (5 bases). CDR3 length: 13 amino acids. Trimming took 6 bases from V and 7 from J, leaving 15 bases between them. As DNA, the CDR3 is TGTGCCAGCAGCCCTACACCCCAGGGTGGCTACACCTTC. Protein: CASSPTPQGGYTF.

This sequence joins TRBV6-8 and TRBJ2-3; a possible D gene is TRBD1 (6 bases). The length of the CDR3 is 15 residues. Germline CDR1 is MNHGY and CDR2 is SAAAGT. V was shortened by 2 bases and J by 3 bases, with 12 bases between the two germline ends. The CDR3 nucleotides are TGTGCCAGCAGTTACAGGGGGACCCCGACAGATACGCAGTATTTT. Translated, it gives CASSYRGTPTDTQYF.

There are many counts of this clonotype. The chain recombines TRBV7-8 with TRBJ1-2; tentatively, D is TRBD1 (5 bases). V lost 5 bases and J 2 bases, leaving 15 bases between the germline ends. The CDR3 consists of 15 residues. Per the germline V gene, CDR1 is SGHVS and CDR2 is FQNEAQ. CDR3 nucleotide sequence: TGTGCCAGCAGCCCGAGTAGGGGCGCCAACTATGGCTACACCTTC. Translated, it gives CASSPSRGANYGYTF.

This clonotype was counted many times. The gene calls are TRBV7-8 and TRBJ2-2; maybe TRBD1 (5 bases). This CDR3 spans 15 amino acids. Germline V CDR1 and CDR2: SGHVS, FQNEAQ. V dropped 11 bases and J dropped 2 bases, with 18 bases sitting between them. The CDR3 here is CAALLDRSNTGELFF. The CDR3 DNA reads TGTGCCGCCTTGCTTGACAGAAGTAACACCGGGGAGCTGTTTTTT.

The CDR3 nucleotides are TGCAGCGTTGAAGAATTGGCGACAGGATCCTACGAGCAGTACTTC. Amino acids: CSVEELATGSYEQYF. The J gene is TRBJ2-7, the V gene TRBV29-1, with D perhaps matching TRBD1 (6 bases). The CDR3 runs to 15 residues. Germline V gene sequence: CDR1 SQVTM, CDR2 ANQGSEA. V lost 0 bases, J lost 1 base, and 13 bases lay in between.

This clonotype was seen at least ten times. The chain employs TRBV27 and TRBJ2-2; D remains unclear. The CDR3 has 14 residues. V was cut by 6 bases and J by 4 bases, with 12 bases left in between. Germline CDR1 and CDR2: MNHEY and SMNVEV (reference sequence). This CDR3 is CASSLGGSTGELFF. DNA of the CDR3: TGTGCCAGCAGCCTGGGCGGATCCACCGGGGAGCTGTTTTTT.

The chain combines TRBV28 with TRBJ2-3; maybe TRBD1 (7 bases). CDR3 length equals 16 residues. V was pared by 1 base and J by 4 bases, with 15 bases between. Germline V gene sequence: CDR1 MDHEN, CDR2 SYDVKM. As DNA, the CDR3 is TGTGCCAGCAGTTTATCTATAGGGGGCGGGGCAGATACGCAGTATTTT. Translated, it gives CASSLSIGGGADTQYF.

This sequence joins TRBV9 and TRBJ1-1; weak D call: TRBD1 (5 bases). V lost 1 base and J 0 bases, leaving 13 bases between the germline ends. Germline V gene sequence: CDR1 SGDLS, CDR2 YYNGEE. The CDR3 has 16 residues. The CDR3 DNA is TGTGCCAGCAGCGTATCCGCCCGACAGATGAACACTGAAGCTTTCTTT. Its translation: CASSVSARQMNTEAFF.

This clonotype was picked up many times. This sequence joins TRBV12-3 or TRBV12-4 and TRBJ2-1; no reliable D call. The CDR3 has 14 residues. V was cut by 10 bases and J by 6 bases, with 19 bases left in between. This chain's CDR3 is CATARRLEINEQFF. The CDR3 bases are TGTGCCACCGCCCGTCGTTTAGAGATCAATGAGCAGTTCTTC.

For this clonotype: Its ends do not fully match the called genes, so a read error is possible. The chain employs TRBV7-7 and TRBJ2-5, with D hard to call. Germline CDR1 and CDR2: SSHAT and FNYEAQ (reference sequence). CDR3 length: 13 amino acids. CDR3 sequence: CASSTRSEETQYF. For the CDR3, the DNA is TGTGCTAGCAGCACACGGAGCGAAGAGACCCAGTACTTC. Full variable domain (rest looked up from reference TRBV7-7 and TRBJ2-5): GAGVSQSPRYKVTKRGQDVTLRCDPISSHATLYWYQQALGQGPEFLTYFNYEAQPDKSGLPSDRFSAERPEGSISTLTIQRTEQRDSAMYRCASSTRSEETQYFGPGTRLLVL.

Here the CDR3 reads CASTQTGQGFNEQFF. CDR3 coding DNA: TGTGCCAGCACTCAAACGGGACAAGGGTTCAATGAGCAGTTCTTC. The chain recombines TRBV6-2 or TRBV6-3 with TRBJ2-1; possible D gene TRBD1, 6 bases. The length of the CDR3 is 15 residues. V was shortened by 7 bases and J by 6 bases, with 19 bases between the two germline ends. Per the germline V gene, CDR1 is MNHEY and CDR2 is SVGEGT.

This clonotype was counted only a few times. The chain employs TRBV7-9 and TRBJ2-7; tentatively, D is TRBD1 (5 bases). Germline V gene data show CDR1 as SEHNR and CDR2 as FQNEAQ (reference sequence). CDR3 size: 14 residues. The germline V and J ends were trimmed by 1 base and 5 bases, with 12 bases remaining between them. DNA for the CDR3: TGTGCCAGCAGCTTAGGGGGCAGGCCTCACGAGCAGTACTTC. This translates into CASSLGGRPHEQYF.

The V call is TRBV7-9, the J call TRBJ2-7, with D perhaps matching TRBD2 (6 bases). Germline values: CDR1 SEHNR, CDR2 FQNEAQ (reference sequence). Trimming took off 5 bases at V and 1 base at J, with 12 bases between the two ends. The CDR3 has 14 residues. The CDR3 nucleotides are TGTGCCAGCAGCCCGGGGGAGCGATCCTACGAGCAGTACTTC. Translating it yields CASSPGERSYEQYF.

The V gene is TRBV4-3, the J gene TRBJ1-1; D may be TRBD1 (6 bases). V was clipped by 6 bases and J by 6 bases, with 23 bases between them. Germline V gene data show CDR1 as LGHNA and CDR2 as YSLEER. This CDR3 is 16 amino acids long. CDR3 amino acids: CASSPSHREMVSEAFF. The CDR3 bases are TGCGCCAGCAGTCCCTCCCACAGGGAAATGGTGTCTGAAGCTTTCTTT.

This clonotype was recorded many times. CDR3 residues: CSASHPRGGDTEAFF. The CDR3 bases are TGCAGTGCTAGCCACCCGCGGGGGGGCGACACTGAAGCTTTCTTT. This chain joins TRBV20-1 and TRBJ1-1; the D gene is possibly TRBD1 (6 bases). The CDR3 has 15 residues. Germline V CDR1 and CDR2: DFQATT, SNEGSKA (reference sequence). Trimming left V 3 bases short and J 3 bases short, with 17 bases between.